The 30 T cell receptor beta chains given below trace back to one sample, sequenced in a study of shared T cell receptors in the human thymus. Produced via immunoSEQ multiplex PCR; TCRdb's table is partial and in-frame only. This table holds about 380,000 clones, around 95% found once. The sample comprised thymocytes. The receptor set was obtained from a human donor.

In its sample, this clone was seen a few times. The chain combines TRBV25-1 with TRBJ1-4, with D perhaps TRBD1 (5 bases). Germline values: CDR1 MGHDK, CDR2 SYGVNS. V lost 7 bases, J lost 0 bases, and 15 bases lay in between. The CDR3 consists of 16 residues. The CDR3 is CASTDVDNATNEKLFF. The CDR3 nucleotides are TGTGCCAGCACTGATGTGGACAATGCAACTAATGAAAAACTGTTTTTT. Full variable domain (missing parts from reference TRBV25-1 and TRBJ1-4): EADIYQTPRYLVIGTGKKITLECSQTMGHDKMYWYQQDPGMELHLIHYSYGVNSTEKGDLSSESTVSRIRTEHFPLTLESARPSHTSQYLCASTDVDNATNEKLFFGSGTQLSVL.

The chain's CDR3 is CASSVVGGRSETQYF. CDR3 bases: TGTGCCAGCAGCGTCGTGGGGGGTCGGTCAGAGACCCAGTACTTC. The genes are TRBV9 and TRBJ2-5; the D gene is possibly TRBD2 (6 bases). CDR1 is SGDLS and CDR2 is YYNGEE in the germline V gene. The ends were cut back, 2 bases at V and 4 bases at J, with 15 bases in the middle. The CDR3 extends over 15 amino acids. Filled out from reference TRBV9 and TRBJ2-5, the complete variable domain reads DSGVTQTPKHLITATGQRVTLRCSPRSGDLSVYWYQQSLDQGLQFLIQYYNGEERAKGNILERFSAQQFPDLHSELNLSSLELGDSALYFCASSVVGGRSETQYFGPGTRLLVL.

The chain is built from TRBV5-1 and TRBJ2-2, with D possibly being TRBD2 (5 bases). There are 13 residues in the CDR3. V lost 0 bases and J lost 7, with 7 bases in between. Germline V gene sequence: CDR1 SGHRS, CDR2 YFSETQ. CDR3 bases: TGCGCCAGCAGCTTGGGGGGAGTCGGGGAGCTGTTTTTT. Translation: CASSLGGVGELFF. Combining the CDR3 with reference TRBV5-1 and TRBJ2-2 gives the whole variable domain KAGVTQTPRYLIKTRGQQVTLSCSPISGHRSVSWYQQTPGQGLQFLFEYFSETQRNKGNFPGRFSGRQFSNSRSEMNVSTLELGDSALYLCASSLGGVGELFFGEGSRLTVL.

CDR3 sequence: CASSLKAGQGEDGELFF. The CDR3 region has the DNA TGTGCCAGCAGTTTAAAGGCCGGACAGGGCGAGGACGGGGAGCTGTTTTTT. The gene calls are TRBV27 and TRBJ2-2; 8 bases map to TRBD1. The V segment lost 2 bases and the J segment 7 bases; nucleotides outside the gene matches: 12. Germline V gives CDR1 MNHEY, CDR2 SMNVEV (reference sequence). This CDR3 is 17 amino acids long.

V gene TRBV11-1 combines with J gene TRBJ2-7; TRBD1 matches 9 bases. Germline CDR1 and CDR2: SGHAT and FQDESV (reference sequence). The CDR3 is made up of 14 amino acids. V was clipped by 5 bases and J by 2 bases; unmatched bases: 4. The chain's CDR3 is CASSPQGAAYEQYF. CDR3 in DNA: TGTGCCAGCAGCCCACAGGGGGCTGCCTACGAGCAGTACTTC. The complete variable domain, with remaining parts taken from reference TRBV11-1 and TRBJ2-7, reads EAEVAQSPRYKITEKSQAVAFWCDPISGHATLYWYRQILGQGPELLVQFQDESVVDDSQLPKDRFSAERLKGVDSTLKIQPAELGDSAMYLCASSPQGAAYEQYFGPGTRLTVT.

The V call is TRBV7-2, the J call TRBJ1-1, with D possibly being TRBD1 (5 bases). Germline V gene data show CDR1 as SGHTA and CDR2 as FQGNSA. This CDR3 contains 14 residues. Trimming cost V 1 base and J 6 bases, with 12 bases left between them. CDR3 in amino acids: CASSLDRRGPEAFF. The CDR3 coding sequence is TGTGCCAGCAGCTTAGACAGAAGGGGCCCTGAAGCTTTCTTT.

The chain carries TRBV7-9 and TRBJ2-1, with D unclear. Germline CDR1 SEHNR, CDR2 FQNEAQ (reference sequence). The germline V and J ends were trimmed by 7 bases and 0 bases, with 13 bases remaining between them. The length of the CDR3 is 15 residues. In DNA, the CDR3 is TGTGCCAGCATCGCGGCTGGCAGCTCCTACAATGAGCAGTTCTTC. It specifies CASIAAGSSYNEQFF.

The rearrangement joins TRBV27 to TRBJ1-2; D is perhaps TRBD1 (6 bases). Germline values: CDR1 MNHEY, CDR2 SMNVEV (reference sequence). The CDR3 is 13 amino acids. V was pared by 3 bases and J by 8 bases, with 13 bases between. CDR3 DNA sequence: TGTGCCAGCAGTTTGTCAGGGGCGAGAGGCTACACCTTC. It encodes CASSLSGARGYTF.

The rearrangement joins TRBV10-3 to TRBJ1-2; the D is unclear. V lost 6 bases and J 5 bases, leaving 22 bases between the germline ends. The V gene's germline CDR1 is ENHRY and CDR2 SYGVKD. This CDR3 has 16 residues. CDR3 DNA sequence: TGTGCCATCAGGATGGACCCAGGACCCCTAAGATATGGCTACACCTTC. Protein: CAIRMDPGPLRYGYTF.

The chain uses TRBV6-5 and TRBJ2-7, with D possibly TRBD2 on 6 matching bases. This CDR3 is built from 14 residues. V lost 5 bases to trimming and J lost 2 bases, with 13 bases between them. Germline V gives CDR1 MNHEY, CDR2 SVGAGI. As DNA, the CDR3 is TGTGCCAGCAGTCCCCTTAAGCGGGCCTACGAGCAGTACTTC. This translates into CASSPLKRAYEQYF.

V gene TRBV6-1 combines with J gene TRBJ1-5; no firm D call. The ends were cut back, 0 bases at V and 4 bases at J, with 10 bases in the middle. The CDR3 length is 15 residues. Germline loops: CDR1 MNHNS, CDR2 SASEGT. The CDR3 is CASSEAARFNQPQHF. In DNA form, the CDR3 reads TGTGCCAGCAGTGAAGCTGCCAGATTTAATCAGCCCCAGCATTTT.

This chain links TRBV29-1 with TRBJ2-5; the D is unclear. The DNA end favors TRBJ2-7, so the J call may be wrong. The CDR3 runs 13 residues. Germline V gene sequence: CDR1 SQVTM, CDR2 ANQGSEA. The CDR3 nucleotides read TGCAGCGTTGAGAGTGGGGAACCCTACGAGCAGTACTTC. Its translation is CSVESGEPYEQYF.

J is TRBJ2-1 and V is TRBV27; 9 bases fit TRBD1. Germline CDR1 is MNHEY and CDR2 is SMNVEV (reference sequence). V lost 6 bases, J lost 8 bases, and 11 bases stayed unmatched. The CDR3 length is 15 residues. The CDR3, as DNA: TGTGCCAGCAGAGAAACCGGGACAGGGAGGGATGAGCAGTTCTTC. It specifies CASRETGTGRDEQFF.

V is TRBV9 and J is TRBJ2-1; 11 bases match TRBD2. Germline V gives CDR1 SGDLS, CDR2 YYNGEE. Trimming removed 4 bases from V and 0 bases from J; junction bases left unmatched: 6. This CDR3 contains 17 residues. In DNA, the CDR3 is TGTGCCAGCAGCTTAAGAGGGACTAGCGGCTCCTACAATGAGCAGTTCTTC. Protein sequence: CASSLRGTSGSYNEQFF.

The gene calls are TRBV5-1 and TRBJ2-1; no firm D call. CDR1 and CDR2 from the germline V gene are SGHRS and YFSETQ. Trimming pared 5 bases from V and 5 bases from J, leaving 11 bases between. CDR3 size: 13 residues. In DNA, the CDR3 is TGCGCCAGCAGTGACCGGAATCACAATGAGCAGTTCTTC. Encoded protein: CASSDRNHNEQFF.

This chain uses TRBV19 with TRBJ2-1; D remains unclear. Looked up from germline, CDR1 is LNHDA and CDR2 is SQIVND (reference sequence). The CDR3 has 13 residues. V dropped 7 bases and J dropped 10 bases, with 17 bases sitting between them. In DNA, the CDR3 is TGTGCCAGTATAACAAGATCGGGCCAAGAGCAGTTCTTC. Protein: CASITRSGQEQFF.

V and J are TRBV7-2 and TRBJ1-3; D is uncertain. CDR3 length: 16 residues. V gave up 5 bases and J gave up 3 bases, with 17 bases separating them. The germline V gene has CDR1 SGHTA and CDR2 FQGNSA. The CDR3 sequence: CASSPAGRCLGNTIYF. The CDR3 nucleotides read TGTGCCAGCAGCCCTGCTGGGCGATGTCTTGGAAACACCATATATTTT.

The chain carries TRBV6-4 and TRBJ2-1; TRBD2 matches 7 bases. V lost 0 bases, J lost 7 bases, and 15 bases stayed unmatched. CDR3 length: 18 residues. Looked up from germline, CDR1 is MRHNA and CDR2 is SNTAGT. The chain's CDR3 is CASSDSGLPGGSVNEQFF. Here the CDR3 DNA reads TGTGCCAGCAGTGACTCCGGCCTCCCTGGCGGGAGTGTGAATGAGCAGTTCTTC.

The chain carries TRBV18 and TRBJ2-1; 8 bases line up with TRBD2. The length of the CDR3 is 21 residues. Losses at the gene ends were 0 bases for V and 0 bases for J; bases not matched to a gene: 16. Germline CDR1 and CDR2: KGHSH and LQKENI. The DNA for the CDR3 is TGTGCCAGCTCACCACCTCGACTAGCGCGCCCGACCCTAGACTCCTACAATGAGCAGTTCTTC. Translating gives CASSPPRLARPTLDSYNEQFF.

The gene calls are TRBV4-1 and TRBJ1-6; 7 positions agree with TRBD1. V shed 0 bases and J 7 bases; nucleotides not matched to a gene: 12. This CDR3 spans 18 amino acids. The germline V gene encodes CDR1 MGHRA and CDR2 YSYEKL. CDR3 amino acids: CASSQDKGAASTNSPLHF. CDR3 coding DNA: TGCGCCAGCAGCCAAGATAAGGGGGCAGCATCTACCAATTCACCCCTCCACTTT.

The J gene is TRBJ2-7, the V gene TRBV15, with a weak D call TRBD2 (6 bases). CDR3 length equals 17 residues. Trimming pared 4 bases from V and 3 bases from J, leaving 22 bases between. CDR1 and CDR2 (germline): LNHNV, YYDKDF (reference sequence). The CDR3 protein is CATSTKGLPRPLYEQYF. The CDR3 nucleotides read TGTGCCACCAGCACCAAGGGACTCCCCAGACCTCTCTACGAGCAGTACTTC.

The chain is built from TRBV7-2 and TRBJ2-7; 12 nucleotides align to TRBD2. The CDR3 runs 15 residues. Germline V lookup: CDR1 SGHTA, CDR2 FQGNSA. Trimming removed 5 bases from V and 3 bases from J; junction bases left unmatched: 5. The CDR3 reads CASSGGLAGFYEQYF. CDR3 DNA sequence: TGTGCCAGCAGCGGAGGACTAGCGGGGTTCTACGAGCAGTACTTC.

The V call is TRBV7-9, the J call TRBJ2-3; TRBD2 aligns across 11 bases. With V trimmed by 4 bases and J by 4 bases, 4 bases remained unmatched. The germline gives CDR1 SEHNR, CDR2 FQNEAQ (reference sequence). The CDR3 is 15 residues long. The CDR3, as DNA: TGTGCCAGCAGCTCTTATAGCGGGAGGGCAGATACGCAGTATTTT. Amino acid sequence: CASSSYSGRADTQYF.

The chain carries TRBV6-5 and TRBJ2-7; D unclear. The CDR3 length is 14 residues. CDR1 is MNHEY, CDR2 SVGAGI, per germline. Trimming cost V 5 bases and J 3 bases, with 14 bases left between them. The CDR3 bases are TGTGCCAGCAGTCAGGTTTCGGCTATCTACGAGCAGTACTTC. Its protein is CASSQVSAIYEQYF.

The chain is built from TRBV28 and TRBJ2-7, with D possibly being TRBD1 (7 bases). CDR3 length: 15 amino acids. Germline V gene sequence: CDR1 MDHEN, CDR2 SYDVKM. V lost 2 bases and J 2 bases, leaving 13 bases between the germline ends. The CDR3 nucleotides are TGTGCCAGCAGTTTAAGGCCAGGGGGGCCCTACGAGCAGTACTTC. It yields the protein CASSLRPGGPYEQYF.

This chain uses TRBV18 with TRBJ2-7; 9 positions match TRBD1. The J segment lost 4 bases and the V segment lost 6 bases, leaving 7 bases of the junction unmatched. CDR3 length equals 14 residues. CDR1 KGHSH and CDR2 LQKENI come from the germline V gene. The CDR3 protein is CASSKTGGSYEQYF. CDR3 nucleotide sequence: TGTGCCAGCTCGAAGACAGGGGGGTCTTACGAGCAGTACTTC. Based on the CDR3 plus reference TRBV18 and TRBJ2-7, the full variable domain is NAGVMQNPRHLVRRRGQEARLRCSPMKGHSHVYWYRQLPEEGLKFMVYLQKENIIDESGMPKERFSAEFPKEGPSILRIQQVVRGDSAAYFCASSKTGGSYEQYFGPGTRLTVT.

This clone occurred once. This chain joins TRBV15 and TRBJ2-4, with a weak D call TRBD1 (5 bases). V was pared by 0 bases and J by 1 base, with 10 bases between. Germline values: CDR1 LNHNV, CDR2 YYDKDF (reference sequence). There are 16 residues in the CDR3. The CDR3 coding sequence is TGTGCCACCAGCAGAGATCCTAGACAGGCCAAAAACATTCAGTACTTC. It yields the protein CATSRDPRQAKNIQYF. The complete variable domain, with remaining parts taken from reference TRBV15 and TRBJ2-4, reads DAMVIQNPRYQVTQFGKPVTLSCSQTLNHNVMYWYQQKSSQAPKLLFHYYDKDFNNEADTPDNFQSRRPNTSFCFLDIRSPGLGDTAMYLCATSRDPRQAKNIQYFGAGTRLSVL.

The chain links TRBV10-2 to TRBJ2-1; 10 nucleotides agree with TRBD2. Germline V gene sequence: CDR1 WSHSY, CDR2 SAAADI. V shed 8 bases, J shed 4 bases, and the junction held 5 bases outside the gene matches. The CDR3 spans 14 residues. The CDR3 loop reads CASGGTSAYNEQFF. CDR3 coding DNA: TGCGCCAGCGGCGGGACTAGCGCATACAATGAGCAGTTCTTC.

The J gene is TRBJ2-2, the V gene TRBV10-2; D tentatively reads TRBD1 or TRBD2 (6 bases each). The CDR3 is 15 residues long. Looked up from germline, CDR1 is WSHSY and CDR2 is SAAADI. The V end lost 7 bases, the J end lost 9 bases, and 21 bases lay between the germline ends. The CDR3 protein is CASTPGGGGHRELFF. The CDR3 DNA follows: TGCGCCAGCACCCCCGGTGGAGGGGGGCACCGGGAGCTGTTTTTT.

This sequence joins TRBV28 and TRBJ2-3; TRBD2 aligns across 12 bases. Germline values: CDR1 MDHEN, CDR2 SYDVKM. V lost 0 bases to trimming and J lost 2 bases; unmatched junction nucleotides: 15. The CDR3 length is 21 residues. CDR3 sequence reads: CASSLWGKTSGSQWTTDTQYF. The CDR3 DNA sequence: TGTGCCAGCAGTTTATGGGGAAAGACTAGCGGGAGTCAGTGGACCACAGATACGCAGTATTTT. The full variable domain, completed using reference TRBV28 and TRBJ2-3, is DVKVTQSSRYLVKRTGEKVFLECVQDMDHENMFWYRQDPGLGLRLIYFSYDVKMKEKGDIPEGYSVSREKKERFSLILESASTNQTSMYLCASSLWGKTSGSQWTTDTQYFGPGTRLTVL.